The 5 T cell receptor beta chains below come from one sample, sequenced in a study of cytomegalovirus exposure and HLA in healthy donors. This PCR relied on a set of 60 Vbeta primers and 13 Jbeta primers. Repertoires were generated with immunoSEQ multiplex PCR, while TCRdb's copy carries only in-frame clones and drops some. This sample yields around 170,000 clones, of which around four fifths are seen a single time; around 0.8% belongs to the top ten. Sequences were obtained from PBMCs. These TCRs come from a young woman in good health and CMV-seronegative.

This clone has more than one count but fewer than ten. The chain carries TRBV6-1 and TRBJ2-7; 7 bases align to TRBD1. The CDR3 loop spans 14 amino acids. CDR1 and CDR2 from the germline V gene are MNHNS and SASEGT. Germline trimming cut 6 bases from V and 3 bases from J; bases unmatched to any gene: 8. The CDR3 sequence: CASRPLGGSYEQYF. As DNA, the CDR3 is TGTGCCAGCAGGCCCCTAGGGGGCAGCTACGAGCAGTACTTC.

The chain links TRBV6-5 to TRBJ1-2; 8 positions agree with TRBD1. V trimming: 1 base; J trimming: 7 bases; junction bases outside the gene matches: 8. Per germline, CDR1 MNHEY and CDR2 SVGAGI. This CDR3 comprises 15 residues. This CDR3 reads CASSYLPGTGFGYTF. The CDR3 DNA is TGTGCCAGCAGTTACTTACCAGGGACAGGATTTGGCTACACCTTC.

The genes are TRBV7-9 and TRBJ2-3; D uncertain. This CDR3 is 12 amino acids long. The V end was cut by 5 bases, the J end by 2 bases, with 5 bases between. Germline lookup yields CDR1 SEHNR and CDR2 FQNEAQ (reference sequence). CDR3 region: CASSPYTDTQYF. The CDR3 bases are TGTGCCAGCAGCCCTTACACAGATACGCAGTATTTT.

This sequence joins TRBV2 and TRBJ1-2; TRBD1 matches 8 bases. V shed 5 bases and J 7 bases; nucleotides not matched to a gene: 3. This CDR3 is built from 12 residues. Germline assignment: CDR1 SNHLY and CDR2 FYNNEI. The CDR3 is CASSSDRAGYTF. The DNA of the CDR3 is TGTGCCAGCAGTTCGGACAGGGCTGGCTACACCTTC.

This clone was found a few times. This rearrangement joins TRBV5-1 to TRBJ2-7, with D hard to call. The CDR3 length is 13 residues. The germline V and J ends were trimmed by 0 bases and 9 bases, with 13 bases remaining between them. Germline-derived CDR1 and CDR2 are SGHRS and YFSETQ. The CDR3 DNA sequence: TGCGCCAGCAGCTTGGCTGGGCAAATAGGGCAGTACTTC. This translates into CASSLAGQIGQYF.